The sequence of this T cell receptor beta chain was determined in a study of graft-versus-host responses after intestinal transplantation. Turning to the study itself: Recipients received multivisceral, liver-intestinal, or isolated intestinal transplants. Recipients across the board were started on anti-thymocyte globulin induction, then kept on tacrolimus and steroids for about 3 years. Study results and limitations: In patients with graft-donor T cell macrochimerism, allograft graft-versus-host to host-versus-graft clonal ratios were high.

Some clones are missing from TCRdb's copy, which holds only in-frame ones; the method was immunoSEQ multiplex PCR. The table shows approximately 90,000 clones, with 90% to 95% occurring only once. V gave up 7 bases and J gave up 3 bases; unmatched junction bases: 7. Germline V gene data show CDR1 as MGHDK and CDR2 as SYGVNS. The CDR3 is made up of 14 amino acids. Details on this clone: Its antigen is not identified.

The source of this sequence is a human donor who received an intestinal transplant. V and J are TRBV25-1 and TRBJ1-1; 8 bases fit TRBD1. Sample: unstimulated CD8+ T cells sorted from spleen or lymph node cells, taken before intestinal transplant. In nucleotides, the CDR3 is TGTGCCAGCAAAGGACAGGGATGGGACACTGAAGCTTTCTTT. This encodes CASKGQGWDTEAFF.